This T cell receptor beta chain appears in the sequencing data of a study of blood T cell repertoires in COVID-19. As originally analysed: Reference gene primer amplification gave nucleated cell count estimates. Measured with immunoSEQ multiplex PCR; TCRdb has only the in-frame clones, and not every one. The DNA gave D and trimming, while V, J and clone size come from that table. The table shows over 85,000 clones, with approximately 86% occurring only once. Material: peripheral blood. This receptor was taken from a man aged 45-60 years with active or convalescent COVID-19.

Here the CDR3 DNA reads TGTGCCAGCAGTTTAGTGGGACAGGGGCAAGAGACCCAGTACTTC. It translates to CASSLVGQGQETQYF. The chain combines TRBV28 with TRBJ2-5; 10 nucleotides match TRBD1. Germline trimming cut 2 bases from V and 2 bases from J; bases unmatched to any gene: 2. Looked up from germline, CDR1 is MDHEN and CDR2 is SYDVKM. The CDR3 covers 15 residues.